This T cell receptor (beta chain) was identified in a study of cytomegalovirus exposure and HLA in healthy donors. PCR was performed using 60 Vbeta and 13 Jbeta primers. Libraries were prepared by immunoSEQ multiplex PCR; TCRdb keeps only in-frame clonotypes and omits some of them. The profile shows 75,000 to 85,000 clones, around three quarters of them singletons. Points on this clone: At one end the junction does not follow the germline gene, possibly because of a read error.

Per germline, CDR1 MNHEY and CDR2 SVGAGI. The CDR3 sequence is 16 residues long. The chain has TRBV6-5 and TRBJ1-2; D is unresolved. Sequencing was done on a sample of PBMCs. The sequence was collected from a male donor in good health and CMV-seronegative. The CDR3 DNA reads TGTGCCAGCAGTTACTCTGTAGTGAGAGATAACTATGGCTACCCCTTC. Protein: CASSYSVVRDNYGYPF.